A selection of T cell receptor beta chains follows, all from one sample in a study of CXCR3-negative and CXCR3-positive naive CD8 T cells. Reanalyzing the 5' RACE reads, TCRdb keeps one entry per CDR3 protein, without DNA. This table holds around 160,000 distinct CDR3 sequences. Input material: naive CXCR3+ CD8+ T cells from blood. The receptors were sampled from a human donor in good health. Some clones in this sample may be carry-over from other donors' samples. The CDR3 runs from the conserved cysteine through the conserved F or W. Only part of the rows carry a size: once, few, many, or a class if the clone is expanded.

J gene: TRBJ2-1; V gene: TRBV20-1; clone size: NA; CDR3 protein: CSARAPGVRLNNEQFF
J gene: TRBJ2-1; V gene: TRBV10-3; clone size: medium-sized; CDR3 protein: CAISDVDRYNEQFF
J gene: TRBJ2-3; V gene: TRBV4-2; clone size: NA; CDR3 protein: CASSPAGQESTDTQYF
J gene: TRBJ2-2; V gene: TRBV29-1; clone size: NA; CDR3 protein: CSVEQGGSGELFF
J gene: TRBJ2-7; V gene: TRBV6-5; clone size: NA; CDR3 protein: CASSYLYGSYEQYF
J gene: TRBJ1-1; V gene: TRBV6-2/TRBV6-3; clone size: NA; CDR3 protein: CASSWTAMNTEAFF
J gene: TRBJ2-4; V gene: TRBV7-9; clone size: NA; CDR3 protein: CASSHSWENIQYF
J gene: TRBJ2-5; V gene: TRBV28; clone size: NA; CDR3 protein: CASSPGTSGHQETQYF
J gene: TRBJ2-7; V gene: TRBV30; clone size: NA; CDR3 protein: CAGYDPSYEQYF
J gene: TRBJ2-7; V gene: TRBV11-3; clone size: NA; CDR3 protein: CASSLAGQGSYEQYF
J gene: TRBJ2-3; V gene: TRBV7-9; clone size: NA; CDR3 protein: CASSLPGVQDTQYF
J gene: TRBJ1-1; V gene: TRBV11-2; clone size: NA; CDR3 protein: CASSFWVGAAEAFF
J gene: TRBJ1-1; V gene: TRBV21-1; clone size: NA; CDR3 protein: CASNKGGDRNEAFF
J gene: TRBJ2-1; V gene: TRBV12-3/TRBV12-4; clone size: NA; CDR3 protein: CASSARDTYNEQFF
J gene: TRBJ1-4; V gene: TRBV29-1; clone size: NA; CDR3 protein: CSVASQGGGKLFF
J gene: TRBJ2-5; V gene: TRBV5-1; clone size: NA; CDR3 protein: CASSSGLAGDETQYF
J gene: TRBJ1-3; V gene: TRBV29-1; clone size: NA; CDR3 protein: CSVEDRDPGNTIYF
J gene: TRBJ2-1; V gene: TRBV2; clone size: NA; CDR3 protein: CASSEGPPGGVSNEQFF
J gene: TRBJ2-1; V gene: TRBV5-1; clone size: NA; CDR3 protein: CASSLGTSGHHEQFF
J gene: TRBJ2-2; V gene: TRBV5-6; clone size: NA; CDR3 protein: CASSDPLGSTGELFF
J gene: TRBJ2-2; V gene: TRBV12-3/TRBV12-4; clone size: NA; CDR3 protein: CASSFVQNTGELFF
J gene: TRBJ2-1; V gene: TRBV5-1; clone size: NA; CDR3 protein: CASSTGTRYRDEQFF
J gene: TRBJ2-1; V gene: TRBV12-3/TRBV12-4; clone size: NA; CDR3 protein: CASSSREGVDNEQFF
J gene: TRBJ2-7; V gene: TRBV2; clone size: NA; CDR3 protein: CASSGASGAYEQYF
J gene: TRBJ2-1; V gene: TRBV13; clone size: NA; CDR3 protein: CASSFPGDSYNEQFF
J gene: TRBJ2-7; V gene: TRBV5-6; clone size: NA; CDR3 protein: CASSHRPGLEWRNRYEQYF
J gene: TRBJ1-1; V gene: TRBV9; clone size: NA; CDR3 protein: CASSLTGRLNTEAFF
J gene: TRBJ1-1; V gene: TRBV5-1; clone size: NA; CDR3 protein: CASSLAGTGHTEAFF
J gene: TRBJ1-2; V gene: TRBV5-5; clone size: NA; CDR3 protein: CASRDPGQGERNGYTF
J gene: TRBJ2-3; V gene: TRBV15; clone size: NA; CDR3 protein: CATSRDQPLDTQYF
J gene: TRBJ2-1; V gene: TRBV5-1; clone size: NA; CDR3 protein: CASSLGQGGRFSYNEQFF
J gene: TRBJ2-5; V gene: TRBV19; clone size: NA; CDR3 protein: CASSIGALGTGETQYF
J gene: TRBJ2-5; V gene: TRBV6-5; clone size: NA; CDR3 protein: CASSPRQANHLETQYF
J gene: TRBJ2-7; V gene: TRBV28; clone size: NA; CDR3 protein: CASSLEPSGRAEQYF
J gene: TRBJ2-2; V gene: TRBV29-1; clone size: NA; CDR3 protein: CSVEDPVPPNTGELFF
J gene: TRBJ1-1; V gene: TRBV7-9; clone size: NA; CDR3 protein: CASSLGGGMNTEAFF
J gene: TRBJ2-7; V gene: TRBV13; clone size: NA; CDR3 protein: CASSTRDRGEQYF
J gene: TRBJ2-7; V gene: TRBV5-1; clone size: NA; CDR3 protein: CASSFLQGYEQYF
J gene: TRBJ2-7; V gene: TRBV7-2; clone size: NA; CDR3 protein: CASSPYSAYEQYF
J gene: TRBJ2-1; V gene: TRBV4-2; clone size: NA; CDR3 protein: CASSLRGSLGNEQFF
J gene: TRBJ1-2; V gene: TRBV29-1; clone size: NA; CDR3 protein: CSAEGGSHPSSYGYTF
J gene: TRBJ1-1; V gene: TRBV4-3; clone size: NA; CDR3 protein: CASSQAPPDRLGAEAFF
J gene: TRBJ2-1; V gene: TRBV4-1; clone size: NA; CDR3 protein: CASSQARHTSGRDNEQFF
J gene: TRBJ2-1; V gene: TRBV21-1; clone size: NA; CDR3 protein: CASSNLFTSWVNEQFF
J gene: TRBJ2-2; V gene: TRBV5-1; clone size: NA; CDR3 protein: CASSAPGQGNTGELFF
J gene: TRBJ2-7; V gene: TRBV7-9; clone size: NA; CDR3 protein: CASSYDSGGASYEQYF
J gene: TRBJ2-1; V gene: TRBV20-1; clone size: NA; CDR3 protein: CSARVFGLAGLGANEQFF